This entry lists 5 T cell receptor beta chains sequenced from one sample in a study of cytomegalovirus exposure and HLA in healthy donors. The PCR was carried out with 60 Vbeta primers and 13 Jbeta primers. Produced via immunoSEQ multiplex PCR; TCRdb's table is partial and in-frame only. Of fewer than 130,000 clones detected, 55% to 65% appear once; the ten largest clones hold 3.8%. What was sequenced was PBMCs. Source of these receptors: a man aged 30 to 45 in good health and CMV-seropositive.

This chain connects TRBV18 to TRBJ2-7; 8 positions match TRBD1. V was pared by 3 bases and J by 7 bases, with 11 bases of the junction left unmatched. Germline assignment: CDR1 KGHSH and CDR2 LQKENI. The length of the CDR3 is 15 residues. CDR3 sequence reads: CASSPPIDRGQEQYF. The CDR3 DNA is TGTGCCAGCTCACCCCCAATCGACAGGGGTCAAGAGCAGTACTTC.

The DNA for the CDR3 is TGTGCCAGCTCACCAGGGACAGGGAACTCTGGGGCCAACGTCCTGACTTTC. Translated, it gives CASSPGTGNSGANVLTF. The chain carries TRBV18 and TRBJ2-6; 9 nucleotides agree with TRBD1. Germline CDR1 reads KGHSH; CDR2 reads LQKENI. This CDR3 spans 17 amino acids. With 2 bases clipped from V and 0 bases from J, the junction kept 2 bases outside the gene matches. Based on the CDR3 plus reference TRBV18 and TRBJ2-6, the full variable domain is NAGVMQNPRHLVRRRGQEARLRCSPMKGHSHVYWYRQLPEEGLKFMVYLQKENIIDESGMPKERFSAEFPKEGPSILRIQQVVRGDSAAYFCASSPGTGNSGANVLTFGAGSRLTVL.

The rearrangement links TRBV19 to TRBJ1-2, with 8 positions matching TRBD1. J was trimmed by 4 bases and V by 6 bases; bases with no gene match: 10. The CDR3 is 15 amino acids. The V gene's germline CDR1 is LNHDA and CDR2 SQIVND (reference sequence). CDR3 nucleotides: TGTGCCAGTAGCTACTCCGGGACAGGTGTCTATGGCTACACCTTC. The encoded protein is CASSYSGTGVYGYTF.

The chain couples TRBV7-9 to TRBJ2-2; TRBD2 matches 9 bases. This CDR3 comprises 16 residues. With 1 base clipped from V and 6 bases from J, the junction kept 6 bases outside the gene matches. Germline CDR1 reads SEHNR; CDR2 reads FQNEAQ (reference sequence). In DNA form, the CDR3 reads TGTGCCAGCAGCTTAGAGGCGGGGGGGCCGCCCGGGGAGCTGTTTTTT. This encodes CASSLEAGGPPGELFF.

Remarks on this clone: A junction end diverges from the germline sequence, so it may reflect a read error. The DNA of the CDR3 is TGTTCCAGCAGCTGGGGGCTAGCGGACCCAATGGAGGAGACCCAGTACTTC. Translation gives CSSSWGLADPMEETQYF. This rearrangement joins TRBV7-9 to TRBJ2-5; D is possibly TRBD2 (7 bases). The CDR3 spans 17 residues. Germline assignment: CDR1 SEHNR and CDR2 FQNEAQ (reference sequence).